These T cell receptor beta chains were read from a single sample in a study of blood T cell repertoires in COVID-19. Produced via immunoSEQ multiplex PCR; TCRdb's table is partial and in-frame only. The repertoire holds under 450,000 clones, with approximately 93% as singletons. The sequencing sample was made of PBMCs or T cells enriched from blood (not recorded which). These receptors all come from a woman in her forties who had been exposed to COVID-19. The CDR3 runs from the conserved cysteine through the conserved F or W. D genes are given only for firm matches. Part of the rows lack a size; the others show once, few, many or a class for expanded clones.

NA	TRBV7-9	TRBJ1-2	NA	CASSFGQQYGYTF	TGTGCCAGCAGCTTTGGACAGCAATATGGCTACACCTTC
NA	TRBV24-1	TRBJ1-2	TRBD1	CATSDAQGANYGYTF	TGTGCCACCAGTGATGCACAGGGGGCTAACTATGGCTACACCTTC
NA	TRBV18	TRBJ1-2	NA	CASSPLEQALAGYTF	TGTGCCAGCTCACCACTGGAACAGGCACTTGCTGGCTACACCTTC
few	TRBV18	TRBJ1-1	NA	CASSFVTGTTEAFF	TGTGCCAGCTCATTCGTAACAGGGACGACTGAAGCTTTCTTT
NA	TRBV5-1	TRBJ2-5	NA	CASSLESTQETQYF	TGCGCCAGCAGCTTGGAATCTACCCAAGAGACCCAGTACTTC
NA	TRBV24-1	TRBJ2-2	TRBD1	CATSGGQGIRELFF	TGTGCCACCAGTGGGGGACAGGGAATCCGGGAGCTGTTTTTT
few	TRBV7-9	TRBJ1-1	NA	CASSTVGAFF	TGTGCCAGTTCGACAGTAGGGGCTTTCTTT
NA	TRBV27	TRBJ1-2	NA	CASSLFRGGNYGYTF	TGTGCCAGCAGTTTATTTAGGGGAGGGAACTATGGCTACACCTTC
NA	TRBV4-1	TRBJ1-1	TRBD1	CASSQGAARGRNTEAFF	TGCGCCAGCAGCCAAGGAGCCGCGAGGGGGCGGAACACTGAAGCTTTCTTT
few	TRBV7-6	TRBJ2-7	TRBD1	CASSLGDRGLYYEQYF	TGTGCCAGCAGCTTAGGAGACAGGGGGCTTTACTACGAGCAGTACTTC